This T cell receptor beta chain was sequenced during a study of early T cells in non-severe SARS-CoV-2 infection. At the level of the study: Sequencing used unsorted whole-blood bulk RNA, so chains lack pairing. Whole-study results and caveats: A preference for anti-spike CD8 responses marked VDJdb matching, which missed private and CD4 specificities.

Individual cDNA molecules were tagged with unique molecular identifiers. Using its own MiXCR run on the 5' RACE reads, TCRdb lists one record per CDR3 protein. The table shows over 85,000 distinct CDR3 sequences, with roughly 13% occurring only once. This clonotype showed up many times. Its specificity is not known. The CDR3 loop spans 16 amino acids. The V segment lost 0 bases and the J segment 3 bases; nucleotides outside the gene matches: 7. Per germline, CDR1 DFQATT and CDR2 SNEGSKA (reference sequence). The material was whole blood, obtained at baseline. The genes are TRBV20-1 and TRBJ2-7; 11 bases map to TRBD1. The sequence was collected from an adult who was a healthcare worker with PCR-confirmed SARS-CoV-2 infection or an uninfected control (not recorded which). The CDR3 DNA follows: TGCAGTGCTAGAGATCCATGGACAGGGGGCAACTACGAGCAGTACTTC. It codes for CSARDPWTGGNYEQYF.